The entry below gives a single TCR beta chain sequence along with its context. The target antigen is unknown. The study isolated at least 6.5 million PBMCs from each sample. The length of the CDR3 is 15 residues. Trimming removed 6 bases from V and 8 bases from J, with 17 bases in between. Per the germline V gene, CDR1 is MGHDK and CDR2 is SYGVNS. This record belongs to a study of blood T cells in healthy people across ages. Study outcomes and limitations: In older individuals, TCR beta diversity per million T cells was lower, falling roughly linearly with age.

Combining a sample-barcoded 5' primer with a J-beta primer mix, a second PCR ran for roughly 6 to 12 cycles. TCRdb redid the calling of the 5' RACE reads with MiXCR, one entry per CDR3 protein. Of around 1,600,000 distinct CDR3 sequences in the sample, under 55% were seen once. The chain recombines TRBV25-1 with TRBJ1-6; TRBD1 is a possible D gene (5 bases). The source of this sequence is a young woman in good health. The sequenced sample was blood. The CDR3 nucleotides read TGTGCCAGCAGCGCCTCGGTCAGGGTTTATTCACCCCTCCACTTT. It encodes CASSASVRVYSPLHF.